Shown below are 3 T cell receptor beta chains from a single sample sequenced in a study of blood T cell repertoires in COVID-19. Clones were sequenced by immunoSEQ multiplex PCR, and TCRdb holds only the in-frame ones, with some missing. This sample has 180,000 or so clones, with roughly 80% found just once. The source material was PBMCs or T cells enriched from blood (not recorded which). The receptors were gathered from a man aged 55 to 70 who had been exposed to COVID-19.

The chain uses TRBV28 and TRBJ2-2; maybe TRBD1 (5 bases). The V gene lost 5 bases and the J gene lost 0 bases, with 7 bases spanning the gap. This CDR3 contains 14 residues. Germline V gene lookup returns CDR1 MDHEN and CDR2 SYDVKM. CDR3 bases: TGTGCCAGCAGTGGACATCCGAACACCGGGGAGCTGTTTTTT. Its translation: CASSGHPNTGELFF.

J is TRBJ1-2 and V is TRBV19; TRBD1 matches 9 bases. The CDR3 loop spans 17 amino acids. Germline CDR1 is LNHDA and CDR2 is SQIVND (reference sequence). With 7 bases clipped from V and 4 bases from J, the junction kept 16 bases outside the gene matches. The CDR3 here is CASIGAPGQGRSYGYTF. CDR3 DNA: TGTGCCAGTATTGGGGCGCCCGGACAGGGGAGATCCTATGGCTACACCTTC. The whole variable domain, filled in from reference TRBV19 and TRBJ1-2, reads DGGITQSPKYLFRKEGQNVTLSCEQNLNHDAMYWYRQDPGQGLRLIYYSQIVNDFQKGDIAEGYSVSREKKESFPLTVTSAQKNPTAFYLCASIGAPGQGRSYGYTFGSGTRLTVV.

V is TRBV19 and J is TRBJ1-2; 11 positions match TRBD1. J lost 4 bases, V lost 0 bases, and 7 bases had no gene match. This CDR3 has 17 amino acids. Germline V gene lookup returns CDR1 LNHDA and CDR2 SQIVND (reference sequence). The CDR3 coding sequence is TGTGCCAGTAGTATAGATCTATGGACAGGGGGCGGCTATGGCTACACCTTC. Its protein is CASSIDLWTGGGYGYTF.